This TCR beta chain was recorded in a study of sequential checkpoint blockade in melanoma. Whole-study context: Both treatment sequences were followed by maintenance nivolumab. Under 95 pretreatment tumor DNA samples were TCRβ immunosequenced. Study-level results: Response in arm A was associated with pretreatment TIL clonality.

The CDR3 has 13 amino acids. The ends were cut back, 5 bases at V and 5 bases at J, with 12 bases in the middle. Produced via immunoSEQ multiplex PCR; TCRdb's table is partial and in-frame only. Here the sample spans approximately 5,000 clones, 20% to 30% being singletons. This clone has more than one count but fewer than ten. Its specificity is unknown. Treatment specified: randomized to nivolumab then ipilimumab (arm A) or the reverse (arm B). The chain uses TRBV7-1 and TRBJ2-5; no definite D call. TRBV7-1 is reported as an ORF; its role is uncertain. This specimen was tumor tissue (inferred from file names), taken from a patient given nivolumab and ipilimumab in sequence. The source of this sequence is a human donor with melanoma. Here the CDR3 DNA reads TGTGCCAGCAGCAGAATATTGGGTGAGACCCAGTACTTC. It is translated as CASSRILGETQYF.